A single sample is the source of the 30 T cell receptor beta chains below, sequenced in a study of shared T cell receptors in the human thymus. This table comes from immunoSEQ multiplex PCR, and its TCRdb copy is limited to in-frame clones, with some not included. The sample carries 650,000 to 950,000 clones, approximately 83% recorded once. These same records also appear under a second study, on human thymus T cells.

Sequencing was done on a sample of thymocytes. These TCRs come from a girl under three years old with a congenital heart defect.

V gene TRBV6-6 combines with J gene TRBJ1-5; maybe TRBD1 (6 bases). V lost 6 bases and J 0 bases, leaving 15 bases between the germline ends. Germline V gene sequence: CDR1 MNHNY, CDR2 SVGAGI (reference sequence). This CDR3 contains 16 residues. Here the CDR3 DNA reads TGTGCCAGCAGGGACGGGACAAGGGATAGCAATCAGCCCCAGCATTTT. Protein: CASRDGTRDSNQPQHF.

This clone came up a few times. The rearrangement links TRBV5-4 to TRBJ1-1; D ambiguous. CDR1 SGHNT and CDR2 YYREEE come from the germline V gene (reference sequence). V shed 2 bases and J shed 5 bases, with 16 bases lying between them. This CDR3 comprises 15 residues. The CDR3 bases are TGTGCCAGCAGCTTTCAGGTTCCCGGAGGGACTGAAGCTTTCTTT. Its protein is CASSFQVPGGTEAFF.

V gene TRBV5-5 combines with J gene TRBJ1-4; D might be TRBD1 (6 bases). Trimming left V 6 bases short and J 6 bases short, with 12 bases between. The CDR3 runs 13 residues. CDR1 and CDR2 from the germline V gene are SGHKS and YYEKEE (reference sequence). This CDR3 reads CASNIRGHEKLFF. CDR3 bases: TGTGCCAGCAACATCAGGGGACATGAAAAACTGTTTTTT. Complete variable domain (other parts from reference TRBV5-5 and TRBJ1-4): DAGVTQSPTHLIKTRGQQVTLRCSPISGHKSVSWYQQVLGQGPQFIFQYYEKEERGRGNFPDRFSARQFPNYSSELNVNALLLGDSALYLCASNIRGHEKLFFGSGTQLSVL.

The rearrangement links TRBV5-6 to TRBJ1-1; 11 positions agree with TRBD1. In germline, CDR1 is SGHDT, CDR2 YYEEEE. This CDR3 has 15 amino acids. V lost 3 bases to trimming and J lost 5 bases; unmatched junction nucleotides: 6. This CDR3 reads CASSSRDRGSTEAFF. CDR3 nucleotides: TGTGCCAGCAGCTCGAGGGACAGGGGGTCGACTGAAGCTTTCTTT.

The chain's CDR3 is CASSPGFEQFF. The CDR3 nucleotides read TGTGCCAGTAGTCCAGGTTTCGAGCAGTTCTTC. The V call is TRBV19, the J call TRBJ2-1; no reliable D call. Germline lookup yields CDR1 LNHDA and CDR2 SQIVND (reference sequence). The ends were cut back, 5 bases at V and 10 bases at J, with 9 bases in the middle. The CDR3 extends over 11 amino acids.

The chain has TRBV5-1 and TRBJ1-1; tentative D call: TRBD1 (5 bases). Germline loops: CDR1 SGHRS, CDR2 YFSETQ. This CDR3 has 14 residues. Trimming left V 5 bases short and J 1 base short, with 12 bases between. The CDR3 DNA reads as TGCGCCAGCAGTGGGGGGAGGAGGAACACTGAAGCTTTCTTT. It yields the protein CASSGGRRNTEAFF.

J is TRBJ2-5 and V is TRBV5-8; the match to TRBD2 covers 10 bases. The CDR3 extends over 16 amino acids. V shed 2 bases and J 5 bases; nucleotides not matched to a gene: 9. CDR1 SGHTS and CDR2 YDEGEE come from the germline V gene. This chain's CDR3 is CASSLAGGPGGETQYF. In DNA, the CDR3 is TGTGCCAGCAGCTTAGCGGGGGGGCCAGGAGGTGAGACCCAGTACTTC.

The chain is built from TRBV6-1 and TRBJ1-5; maybe TRBD1 (5 bases). The germline gives CDR1 MNHNS, CDR2 SASEGT. Trimming cost V 3 bases and J 4 bases, with 13 bases left between them. The length of the CDR3 is 15 residues. The CDR3 reads CASSEVTDSNQPQHF. CDR3 nucleotides: TGTGCCAGCAGTGAGGTGACAGATAGTAATCAGCCCCAGCATTTT.

The chain joins TRBV25-1 to TRBJ2-3; 7 bases fit TRBD2. CDR3 size: 14 residues. Losses at the gene ends were 4 bases for V and 2 bases for J; bases not matched to a gene: 3. Germline lookup yields CDR1 MGHDK and CDR2 SYGVNS. CDR3: CASSGGGSTDTQYF. Here the CDR3 DNA reads TGTGCCAGCAGTGGCGGGGGATCCACAGATACGCAGTATTTT.

The V gene is TRBV25-1, the J gene TRBJ1-1; D perhaps matches TRBD1 (6 bases). The ends were cut back, 7 bases at V and 0 bases at J, with 18 bases in the middle. Germline V gene sequence: CDR1 MGHDK, CDR2 SYGVNS. The CDR3 runs to 16 residues. CDR3 in amino acids: CASNYAGASLNTEAFF. The DNA for the CDR3 is TGTGCCAGCAATTACGCAGGGGCCTCATTGAACACTGAAGCTTTCTTT.

This clone was seen only a few times. The chain links TRBV4-3 to TRBJ2-6; 8 positions match TRBD1. Trimming cost V 0 bases and J 6 bases; bases outside gene matches: 7. The CDR3 extends over 17 amino acids. Per the germline V gene, CDR1 is LGHNA and CDR2 is YSLEER. The CDR3 region is CASSQDPTGDKANVLTF. In DNA, the CDR3 is TGCGCCAGCAGCCAAGATCCGACAGGGGATAAGGCCAACGTCCTGACTTTC.

The V and J genes are TRBV7-2 and TRBJ2-3; 7 nucleotides match TRBD2. V was pared by 5 bases and J by 4 bases, with 15 bases of the junction left unmatched. The length of the CDR3 is 17 residues. Germline values: CDR1 SGHTA, CDR2 FQGNSA. CDR3 nucleotides: TGTGCCAGCAGCCAAGGGACTAAGCGGTCCCCCCCAGATACGCAGTATTTT. The encoded protein is CASSQGTKRSPPDTQYF.

CDR3 bases: TGTGCCAGCAGTGAATGGCCAGGCGAACACGAGCAGTACTTC. Translated, it gives CASSEWPGEHEQYF. The V call is TRBV25-1, the J call TRBJ2-7; no definite D call. This CDR3 is 14 amino acids long. Trimming took off 1 base at V and 5 bases at J, with 12 bases between the two ends. Germline CDR1 reads MGHDK; CDR2 reads SYGVNS.

As DNA, the CDR3 is TGTGCCAGCAGCGTAGGTTTCGGTTGGTGGAGCTCTGGGGCCAACGTCCTGACTTTC. As protein: CASSVGFGWWSSGANVLTF. The chain links TRBV9 to TRBJ2-6; no reliable D call. With 0 bases removed from V and 0 bases from J, the gap between germline ends came to 16 bases. CDR3 length: 19 amino acids. The germline gives CDR1 SGDLS, CDR2 YYNGEE.

This clone was recorded only once. The genes are TRBV7-6 and TRBJ2-1, with 8 bases fitting TRBD2. In germline, CDR1 is SGHVS, CDR2 FNYEAQ. This CDR3 is built from 16 residues. The J segment lost 4 bases and the V segment lost 2 bases, leaving 7 bases of the junction unmatched. Here the CDR3 reads CASSLLGGGPYNEQFF. In DNA, the CDR3 is TGTGCCAGCAGCTTACTGGGCGGGGGGCCTTACAATGAGCAGTTCTTC. The full variable domain, in which reference TRBV7-6 and TRBJ2-1 provide the parts outside the CDR3, is GAGVSQSPRYKVTKRGQDVALRCDPISGHVSLYWYRQALGQGPEFLTYFNYEAQQDKSGLPNDRFSAERPEGSISTLTIQRTEQRDSAMYRCASSLLGGGPYNEQFFGPGTRLTVL.

The chain uses TRBV6-1 and TRBJ2-1, with 7 bases fitting TRBD2. Trimming took 6 bases from V and 8 from J; bases not matched to a gene: 10. CDR1 MNHNS and CDR2 SASEGT come from the germline V gene. The CDR3 sequence is 14 residues long. CDR3 DNA: TGTGCCAGCAGGTCGGGACTACCACGGGATGAGCAGTTCTTC. This sequence encodes CASRSGLPRDEQFF.

The rearrangement joins TRBV9 to TRBJ2-1, with 10 bases matching TRBD2. The CDR3 runs 16 residues. CDR1 SGDLS and CDR2 YYNGEE come from the germline V gene. V trimming: 4 bases; J trimming: 9 bases; junction bases outside the gene matches: 13. The CDR3 sequence is CASSPRAGGPFTEQFF. CDR3 DNA: TGTGCCAGCAGCCCCCGAGCGGGGGGGCCTTTTACTGAGCAGTTCTTC. The entire variable domain, with the rest obtained from reference TRBV9 and TRBJ2-1, is as follows: DSGVTQTPKHLITATGQRVTLRCSPRSGDLSVYWYQQSLDQGLQFLIQYYNGEERAKGNILERFSAQQFPDLHSELNLSSLELGDSALYFCASSPRAGGPFTEQFFGPGTRLTVL.

The chain has TRBV5-4 and TRBJ2-7, with D unresolved. CDR3 length: 14 residues. Per germline, CDR1 SGHNT and CDR2 YYREEE (reference sequence). The V end was cut by 0 bases, the J end by 6 bases, with 13 bases between. CDR3 amino acids: CASSLGVDRCEQYF. CDR3 nucleotide sequence: TGTGCCAGCAGCTTGGGCGTTGATCGGTGCGAGCAGTACTTC.

The rearrangement joins TRBV10-3 to TRBJ2-1, with 10 bases aligning to TRBD2. Germline V gene data show CDR1 as ENHRY and CDR2 as SYGVKD. The CDR3 contains 17 residues. The ends lost 2 bases at V and 5 bases at J; junction bases unmatched: 9. The CDR3 spells CAISEGVAGGWDNEQFF. Written as DNA, the CDR3 is TGTGCCATCAGTGAGGGGGTAGCGGGGGGCTGGGACAATGAGCAGTTCTTC.

The sample holds a few counts of this clone. The chain joins TRBV5-1 to TRBJ2-4; D might be TRBD2 (6 bases). This CDR3 has 13 residues. V was trimmed by 0 bases and J by 7 bases, leaving 8 bases between them. Germline CDR1 is SGHRS and CDR2 is YFSETQ. The CDR3 coding sequence is TGCGCCAGCAGCTTGGGAGGGAGGAACATTCAGTACTTC. Translating gives CASSLGGRNIQYF.

The chain links TRBV29-1 to TRBJ1-4, with 8 bases identical to TRBD1. Germline lookup yields CDR1 SQVTM and CDR2 ANQGSEA. The CDR3 has 16 residues. J was trimmed by 0 bases and V by 6 bases; bases with no gene match: 9. The CDR3 nucleotides are TGCAGCGTGATGGACAGGGCGAAGGCAACTAATGAAAAACTGTTTTTT. Residues: CSVMDRAKATNEKLFF.

The chain combines TRBV9 with TRBJ2-1; the D gene is possibly TRBD2 (7 bases). This CDR3 is 15 amino acids long. Germline V gives CDR1 SGDLS, CDR2 YYNGEE. V shed 0 bases and J shed 3 bases, with 10 bases lying between them. The CDR3 DNA follows: TGTGCCAGCAGCGTAGGGGGGGGCCGCTACAATGAGCAGTTCTTC. Translating gives CASSVGGGRYNEQFF. The full variable domain, rest sourced from reference TRBV9 and TRBJ2-1, is DSGVTQTPKHLITATGQRVTLRCSPRSGDLSVYWYQQSLDQGLQFLIQYYNGEERAKGNILERFSAQQFPDLHSELNLSSLELGDSALYFCASSVGGGRYNEQFFGPGTRLTVL.

This chain links TRBV15 with TRBJ2-3; TRBD2 might be the D (6 bases). The CDR3 is made up of 16 amino acids. Germline loops: CDR1 LNHNV, CDR2 YYDKDF (reference sequence). V was shortened by 0 bases and J by 2 bases, with 12 bases between the two germline ends. The CDR3 nucleotides read TGTGCCACCAGCAGAGATCTCGGCGGGGTCACAGATACGCAGTATTTT. This encodes CATSRDLGGVTDTQYF. Based on the CDR3 plus reference TRBV15 and TRBJ2-3, the full variable domain is DAMVIQNPRYQVTQFGKPVTLSCSQTLNHNVMYWYQQKSSQAPKLLFHYYDKDFNNEADTPDNFQSRRPNTSFCFLDIRSPGLGDTAMYLCATSRDLGGVTDTQYFGPGTRLTVL.

The gene calls are TRBV19 and TRBJ1-5; tentatively, D is TRBD1 (6 bases). Germline V gene lookup returns CDR1 LNHDA and CDR2 SQIVND (reference sequence). The V end was cut by 7 bases, the J end by 2 bases, with 9 bases between. The CDR3 runs to 13 residues. CDR3 bases: TGTGCCAGTACCTCAGGGGGCAATCAGCCCCAGCATTTT. Residues: CASTSGGNQPQHF.

In this sample, this clone turned up a few times. The V gene is TRBV27, the J gene TRBJ1-5; the match to TRBD1 covers 7 bases. Per germline, CDR1 MNHEY and CDR2 SMNVEV (reference sequence). This CDR3 comprises 15 residues. J gave up 3 bases and V 8 bases, and 10 bases lay outside the gene matches. Here the CDR3 DNA reads TGTGCCAGCGGGGCCGGGACAGCTCACAATCAGCCCCAGCATTTT. Translated, it gives CASGAGTAHNQPQHF.

V and J are TRBV2 and TRBJ2-7; 9 nucleotides agree with TRBD1. CDR3 length: 15 residues. Germline CDR1 SNHLY, CDR2 FYNNEI. The V segment lost 7 bases and the J segment 9 bases; nucleotides outside the gene matches: 16. The DNA of the CDR3 is TGTGCCAGCAAATCCCGGGAACAGGGGGCTGCGAGGCAGTACTTC. Translated: CASKSREQGAARQYF. Supplemented by reference TRBV2 and TRBJ2-7, the full variable domain reads EPEVTQTPSHQVTQMGQEVILRCVPISNHLYFYWYRQILGQKVEFLVSFYNNEISEKSEIFDDQFSVERPDGSNFTLKIRSTKLEDSAMYFCASKSREQGAARQYFGPGTRLTVT.

J is TRBJ1-1 and V is TRBV19; 8 positions agree with TRBD1. Germline V gene sequence: CDR1 LNHDA, CDR2 SQIVND (reference sequence). This CDR3 is 15 amino acids long. V shed 5 bases and J 1 base; nucleotides not matched to a gene: 6. The CDR3 nucleotides are TGTGCCAGTAGTGCCGGACAGGGCAGGAACACTGAAGCTTTCTTT. This gives the protein CASSAGQGRNTEAFF. The full variable domain, in which reference TRBV19 and TRBJ1-1 provide the parts outside the CDR3, is DGGITQSPKYLFRKEGQNVTLSCEQNLNHDAMYWYRQDPGQGLRLIYYSQIVNDFQKGDIAEGYSVSREKKESFPLTVTSAQKNPTAFYLCASSAGQGRNTEAFFGQGTRLTVV.

This rearrangement joins TRBV5-4 to TRBJ1-2; D is possibly TRBD1 (6 bases). CDR3 length: 18 amino acids. Trimming took 4 bases from V and 6 from J, leaving 28 bases between them. Germline V gives CDR1 SGHNT, CDR2 YYREEE (reference sequence). CDR3 sequence: CASSAMGGGFGGGHGYTF. CDR3 bases: TGTGCCAGCAGCGCTATGGGGGGCGGGTTCGGCGGGGGGCATGGCTACACCTTC.

The chain has TRBV10-3 and TRBJ1-5, with a tentative D call TRBD1 (5 bases). The CDR3 is made up of 13 amino acids. Per germline, CDR1 ENHRY and CDR2 SYGVKD. Trimming took 4 bases from V and 6 from J, leaving 10 bases between them. CDR3 in amino acids: CAISGGGAQPQHF. CDR3 sequence (DNA): TGTGCCATCAGTGGAGGAGGGGCTCAGCCCCAGCATTTT.

V usage is TRBV6-1 and J usage is TRBJ2-1; TRBD2 aligns across 12 bases. The germline CDR1 and CDR2 sequences are MNHNS and SASEGT. J lost 15 bases, V lost 10 bases, and 16 bases had no gene match. The CDR3 has 14 amino acids. The CDR3 coding sequence is TGTGCCACCGATCCATCTAGCGGGGGGGATGTTCGGTTCTTC. Residues: CATDPSSGGDVRFF.